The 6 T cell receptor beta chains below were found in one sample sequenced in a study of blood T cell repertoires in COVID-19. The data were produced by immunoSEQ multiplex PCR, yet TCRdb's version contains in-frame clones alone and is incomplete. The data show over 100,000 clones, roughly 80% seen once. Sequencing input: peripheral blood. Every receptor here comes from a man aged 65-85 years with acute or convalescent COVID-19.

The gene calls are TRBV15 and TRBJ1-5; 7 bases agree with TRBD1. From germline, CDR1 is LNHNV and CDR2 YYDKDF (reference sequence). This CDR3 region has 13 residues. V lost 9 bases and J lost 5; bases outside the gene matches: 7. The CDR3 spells CATDQGEDQPQHF. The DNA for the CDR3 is TGTGCCACGGACCAGGGGGAGGATCAGCCCCAGCATTTT.

CDR3 region: CASSVALRGGSTDTQYF. CDR3 nucleotide sequence: TGTGCCAGCAGCGTAGCTTTGCGGGGGGGTAGCACAGATACGCAGTATTTT. The V call is TRBV9, the J call TRBJ2-3, with 9 bases fitting TRBD2. Germline CDR1 SGDLS, CDR2 YYNGEE. With 0 bases clipped from V and 0 bases from J, the junction kept 5 bases outside the gene matches. The length of the CDR3 is 17 residues.

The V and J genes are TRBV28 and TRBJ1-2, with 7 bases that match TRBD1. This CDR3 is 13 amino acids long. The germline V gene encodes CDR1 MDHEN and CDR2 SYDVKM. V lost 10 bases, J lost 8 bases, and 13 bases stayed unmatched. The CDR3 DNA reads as TGTGCCACCATACTCGAGGGGGCGGGAGGCTACACCTTC. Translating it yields CATILEGAGGYTF.

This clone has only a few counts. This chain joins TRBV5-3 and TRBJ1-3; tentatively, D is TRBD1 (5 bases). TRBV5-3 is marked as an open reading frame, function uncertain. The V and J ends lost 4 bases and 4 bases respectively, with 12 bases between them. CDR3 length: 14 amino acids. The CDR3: CARSHRGVGNTIYF. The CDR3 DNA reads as TGTGCCAGAAGCCATCGGGGGGTGGGAAACACCATATATTTT.

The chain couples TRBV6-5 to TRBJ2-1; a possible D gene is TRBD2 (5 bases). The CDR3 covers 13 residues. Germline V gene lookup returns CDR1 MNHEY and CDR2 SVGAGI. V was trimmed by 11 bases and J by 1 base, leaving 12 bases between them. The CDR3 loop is CASARASYNEQFF. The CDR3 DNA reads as TGTGCCTCGGCGCGGGCATCCTACAATGAGCAGTTCTTC.

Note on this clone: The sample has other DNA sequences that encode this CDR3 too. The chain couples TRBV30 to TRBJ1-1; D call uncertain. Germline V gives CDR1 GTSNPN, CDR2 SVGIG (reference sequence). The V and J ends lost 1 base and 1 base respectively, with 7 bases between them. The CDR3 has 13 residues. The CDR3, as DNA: TGTGCCTGGAGTGGACGGGAGAACACTGAAGCTTTCTTT. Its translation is CAWSGRENTEAFF.